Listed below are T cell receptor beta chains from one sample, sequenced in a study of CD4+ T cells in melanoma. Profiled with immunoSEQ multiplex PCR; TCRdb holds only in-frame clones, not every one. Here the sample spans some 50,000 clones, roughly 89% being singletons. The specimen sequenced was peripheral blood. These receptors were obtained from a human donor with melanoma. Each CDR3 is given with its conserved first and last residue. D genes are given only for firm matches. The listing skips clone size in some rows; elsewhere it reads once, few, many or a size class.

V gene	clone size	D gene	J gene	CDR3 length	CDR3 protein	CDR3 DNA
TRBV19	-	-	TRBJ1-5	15	CASNAGTFSNQPQHF	TGTGCCAGTAATGCCGGGACATTTAGCAATCAGCCCCAGCATTTT
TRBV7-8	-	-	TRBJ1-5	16	CASSLETGLGNQPQHF	TGTGCCAGCAGCTTAGAAACAGGGTTGGGGAATCAGCCCCAGCATTTT
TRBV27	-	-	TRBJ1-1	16	CASSLSPAAGNTEAFF	TGTGCCAGCAGTTTATCCCCCGCTGCGGGTAACACTGAAGCTTTCTTT
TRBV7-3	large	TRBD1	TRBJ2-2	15	CASSSPGQGAGELFF	TGTGCCAGCAGCTCTCCGGGACAGGGGGCCGGGGAGCTGTTTTTT
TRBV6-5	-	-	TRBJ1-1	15	CASSWARGPHTEAFF	TGTGCCAGCAGTTGGGCTCGGGGCCCTCATACTGAAGCTTTCTTT
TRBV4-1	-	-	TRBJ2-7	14	CASSQAGERYEQYF	TGCGCCAGCAGCCAAGCAGGGGAACGCTACGAGCAGTACTTC
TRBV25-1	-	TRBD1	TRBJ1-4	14	CASSDQGGDEKLFF	TGTGCCAGCAGTGACCAGGGGGGCGATGAAAAACTGTTTTTT
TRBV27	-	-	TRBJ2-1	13	CASSTSWANEQFF	TGTGCCAGCAGTACCTCGTGGGCCAATGAGCAGTTCTTC
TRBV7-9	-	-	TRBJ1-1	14	CASSLNPGFTEAFF	TGTGCCAGCAGCTTAAATCCGGGGTTCACTGAAGCTTTCTTT
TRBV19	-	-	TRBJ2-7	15	CASSIRSGGRYEQYF	TGTGCCAGTAGTATACGGTCTGGGGGCAGGTACGAGCAGTACTTC
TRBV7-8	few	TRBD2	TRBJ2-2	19	CASSLGASGGQVNTGELFF	TGTGCCAGCAGCTTAGGGGCTAGCGGGGGCCAGGTTAACACCGGGGAGCTGTTTTTT
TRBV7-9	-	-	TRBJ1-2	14	CASSSRGVTADYTF	TGTGCCAGCAGCTCCCGGGGGGTGACAGCAGACTACACCTTC
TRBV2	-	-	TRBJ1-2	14	CASSEYDRRYGYTF	TGTGCCAGCAGTGAATACGACAGGCGCTATGGCTACACCTTC
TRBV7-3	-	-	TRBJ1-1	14	CASSLHQGNTEAFF	TGTGCCAGCAGCTTACATCAGGGGAACACTGAAGCTTTCTTT
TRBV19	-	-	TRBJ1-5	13	CATSDYSNQPQHF	TGTGCCACCTCAGATTATAGCAATCAGCCCCAGCATTTT
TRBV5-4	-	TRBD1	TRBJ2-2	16	CASSPDRLRNTGELFF	TGTGCCAGCAGCCCGGACAGGCTTAGAAACACCGGGGAGCTGTTTTTT
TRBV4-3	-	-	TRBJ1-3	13	CASSQDLRNTIYF	TGCGCCAGCAGCCAAGATCTAAGAAACACCATATATTTT
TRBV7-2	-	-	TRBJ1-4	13	CASSLGGNEKLFF	TGTGCCAGCAGCTTGGGGGGGAATGAAAAACTGTTTTTT
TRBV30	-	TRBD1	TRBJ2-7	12	CAWTGQGAQQYF	TGTGCCTGGACCGGACAGGGGGCACAGCAGTACTTC
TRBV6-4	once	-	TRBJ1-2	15	CASSPHLGSDYGYTF	TGTGCCAGCAGTCCCCACCTGGGGTCGGACTATGGCTACACCTTC
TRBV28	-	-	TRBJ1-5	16	CASSWRAAYSNQPQHF	TGTGCCAGCAGTTGGCGGGCAGCCTATAGCAATCAGCCCCAGCATTTT
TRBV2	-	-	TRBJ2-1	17	CASRVGGGRGNYNEQFF	TGTGCCAGCAGGGTCGGAGGTGGCAGGGGAAACTACAATGAGCAGTTCTTC
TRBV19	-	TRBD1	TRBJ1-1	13	CATRDRGRTEAFF	TGTGCCACGCGAGACAGGGGGCGGACTGAAGCTTTCTTT
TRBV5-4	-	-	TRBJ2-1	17	CASSLGGGPSINNEQFF	TGTGCCAGCAGCTTGGGCGGGGGCCCCTCTATAAACAATGAGCAGTTCTTC
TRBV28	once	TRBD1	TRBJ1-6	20	CASSFTTGRIDSSYNSPLHF	TGTGCCAGCAGTTTTACGACAGGGAGAATAGATAGCTCCTATAATTCACCCCTCCACTTT
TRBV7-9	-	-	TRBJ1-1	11	CVSRGNTEAFF	TGTGTCAGCAGGGGGAACACTGAAGCTTTCTTT
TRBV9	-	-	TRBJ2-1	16	CASSPSGGYSYNEQFF	TGTGCCAGCAGCCCGTCCGGGGGCTACTCCTACAATGAGCAGTTCTTC
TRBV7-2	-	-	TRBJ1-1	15	CASSLLAGTDSEAFF	TGTGCCAGCAGCTTACTTGCCGGGACGGACTCTGAAGCTTTCTTT
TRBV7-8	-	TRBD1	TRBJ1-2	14	CASSSDRVIYGYTF	TGTGCCAGCAGCTCGGACAGGGTTATCTATGGCTACACCTTC
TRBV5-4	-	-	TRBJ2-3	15	CASSLGLGSSDTQYF	TGTGCCAGCAGCTTGGGGCTAGGCTCTTCAGATACGCAGTATTTT
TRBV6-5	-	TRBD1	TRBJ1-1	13	CASGDREYTEAFF	TGTGCCAGCGGGGACAGGGAGTACACTGAAGCTTTCTTT
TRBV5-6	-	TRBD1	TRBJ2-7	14	CASSKGQGAYEQYF	TGTGCCAGCAGCAAAGGCCAGGGGGCCTACGAGCAGTACTTC
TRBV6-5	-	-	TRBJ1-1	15	CASSQGTGLNTEAFF	TGTGCCAGCAGCCAAGGTACGGGGCTGAACACTGAAGCTTTCTTT
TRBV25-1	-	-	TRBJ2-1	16	CASSDPDPGVYNEQFF	TGTGCCAGCAGTGACCCGGACCCGGGGGTCTACAATGAGCAGTTCTTC
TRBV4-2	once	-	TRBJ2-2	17	CASSQSGGGSVPGELFF	TGTGCCAGCAGCCAATCAGGGGGGGGGTCTGTCCCCGGGGAGCTGTTTTTT
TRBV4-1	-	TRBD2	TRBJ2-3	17	CASSQSGLAGSTDTQYF	TGCGCCAGCAGCCAATCCGGACTAGCGGGGAGCACAGATACGCAGTATTTT
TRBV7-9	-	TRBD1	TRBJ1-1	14	CASSRRQGDTEAFF	TGTGCCAGCAGCCGCCGACAGGGAGACACTGAAGCTTTCTTT
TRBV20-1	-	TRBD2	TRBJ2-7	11	CSAGGGYEQYF	TGCAGTGCCGGGGGGGGCTACGAGCAGTACTTC
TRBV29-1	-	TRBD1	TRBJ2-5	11	CSMDRGETQYF	TGCAGCATGGACAGGGGTGAGACCCAGTACTTC
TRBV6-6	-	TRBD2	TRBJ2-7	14	CASSFSGVAYEQYF	TGTGCCAGCAGTTTTAGCGGGGTCGCCTACGAGCAGTACTTC
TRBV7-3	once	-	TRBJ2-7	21	CASTIQPHGTGCGLASYEQYF	TGTGCCAGCACTATACAACCCCACGGGACAGGGTGTGGACTAGCCTCCTACGAGCAGTACTTC
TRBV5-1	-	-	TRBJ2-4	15	CASSNSPGSQNIQYF	TGCGCCAGCAGCAACAGCCCCGGTAGCCAAAACATTCAGTACTTC
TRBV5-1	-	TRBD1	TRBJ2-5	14	CASSRGTGRETQYF	TGCGCCAGCAGCCGAGGGACAGGGCGGGAGACCCAGTACTTC